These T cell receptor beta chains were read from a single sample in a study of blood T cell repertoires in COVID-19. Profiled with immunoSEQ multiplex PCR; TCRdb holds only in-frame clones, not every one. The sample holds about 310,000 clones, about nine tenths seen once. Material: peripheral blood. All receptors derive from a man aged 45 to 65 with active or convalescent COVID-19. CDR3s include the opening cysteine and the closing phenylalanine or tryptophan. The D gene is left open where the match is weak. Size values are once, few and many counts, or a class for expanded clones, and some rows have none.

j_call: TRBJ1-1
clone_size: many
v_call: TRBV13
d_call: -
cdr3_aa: CASSLRLRDTEAFF
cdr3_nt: TGTGCCAGCAGCTTGAGGTTACGGGACACTGAAGCTTTCTTT

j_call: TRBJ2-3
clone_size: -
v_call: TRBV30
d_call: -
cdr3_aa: CAWGLEIEDTQYF
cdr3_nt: TGTGCCTGGGGGCTCGAGATTGAAGATACGCAGTATTTT

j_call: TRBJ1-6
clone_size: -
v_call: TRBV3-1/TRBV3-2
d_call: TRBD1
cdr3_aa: CASSPDRGGSPLHF
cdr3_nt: TGTGCCAGCAGTCCAGACAGGGGCGGTTCACCCCTCCACTTT

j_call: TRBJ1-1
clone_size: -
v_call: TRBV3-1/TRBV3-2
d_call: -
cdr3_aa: CASSQAEGNTEAFF
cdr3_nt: TGTGCCAGCAGCCAAGCGGAGGGTAACACTGAAGCTTTCTTT

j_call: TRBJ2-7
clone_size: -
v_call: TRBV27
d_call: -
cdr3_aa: CASSLSTGYEQYF
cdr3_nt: TGTGCCAGCAGTTTATCGACAGGCTACGAGCAGTACTTC

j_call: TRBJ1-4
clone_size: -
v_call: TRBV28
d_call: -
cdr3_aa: CASTDSLSDEKLFF
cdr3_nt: TGTGCCAGCACGGACAGCCTCTCTGATGAAAAACTGTTTTTT

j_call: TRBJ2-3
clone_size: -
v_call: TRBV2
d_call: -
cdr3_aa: CASSELMGLSGRTDTQYF
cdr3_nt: TGTGCCAGCAGTGAACTGATGGGTCTATCAGGGCGCACAGATACGCAGTATTTT

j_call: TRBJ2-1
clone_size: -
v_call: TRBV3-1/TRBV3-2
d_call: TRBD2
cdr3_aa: CASKGLAGGRSYNEQFF
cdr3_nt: TGTGCCAGCAAGGGACTAGCGGGGGGGCGGTCCTACAATGAGCAGTTCTTC

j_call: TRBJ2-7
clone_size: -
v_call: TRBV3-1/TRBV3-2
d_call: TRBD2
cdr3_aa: CASSQGGRAFYEQYF
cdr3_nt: TGTGCCAGCAGCCAAGGGGGGAGGGCCTTCTACGAGCAGTACTTC

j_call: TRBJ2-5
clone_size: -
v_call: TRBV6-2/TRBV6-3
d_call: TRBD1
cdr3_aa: CASNPGQGVETQYF
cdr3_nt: TGTGCCAGCAACCCGGGACAGGGGGTGGAGACCCAGTACTTC